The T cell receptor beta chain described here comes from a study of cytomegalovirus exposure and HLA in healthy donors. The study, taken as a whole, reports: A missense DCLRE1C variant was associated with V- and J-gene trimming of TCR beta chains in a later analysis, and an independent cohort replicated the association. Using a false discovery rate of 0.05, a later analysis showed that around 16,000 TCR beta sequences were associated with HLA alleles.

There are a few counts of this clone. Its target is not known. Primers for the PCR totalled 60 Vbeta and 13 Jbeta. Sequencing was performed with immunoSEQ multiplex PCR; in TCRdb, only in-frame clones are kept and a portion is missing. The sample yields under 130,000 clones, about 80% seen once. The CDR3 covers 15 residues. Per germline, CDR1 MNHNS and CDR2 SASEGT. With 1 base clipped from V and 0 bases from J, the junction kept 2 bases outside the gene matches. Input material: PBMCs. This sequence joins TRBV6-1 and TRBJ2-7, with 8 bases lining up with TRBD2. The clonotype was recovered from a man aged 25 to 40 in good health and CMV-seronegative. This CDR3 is CASSEEAGGSYEQYF. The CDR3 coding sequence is TGTGCCAGCAGTGAAGAGGCGGGGGGCTCCTACGAGCAGTACTTC.